This T cell receptor beta chain was captured in a study of blood T cell repertoires in COVID-19. Looking at the study overall: Both acute and convalescent COVID-19 samples were obtained from the United States, Italy and Spain.

Libraries were prepared by immunoSEQ multiplex PCR; TCRdb keeps only in-frame clonotypes and omits some of them. The table lists 300,000 or so clones, over 80% of them singletons. V lost 4 bases, J lost 0 bases, and 12 bases lay in between. The CDR3 totals 15 residues. Germline V gives CDR1 LGHDT, CDR2 YNNKEL (reference sequence). This TCR was recovered from a woman between 35 and 50 years old with acute or convalescent COVID-19. The V call is TRBV3-1 (or the pseudogene TRBV3-2), the J call TRBJ1-1, with a weak D call TRBD1 (5 bases). The sequencing input was peripheral blood. The DNA for the CDR3 is TGTGCCAGCAGCCCCCACGGGGGGATGAACACTGAAGCTTTCTTT. It yields the protein CASSPHGGMNTEAFF.